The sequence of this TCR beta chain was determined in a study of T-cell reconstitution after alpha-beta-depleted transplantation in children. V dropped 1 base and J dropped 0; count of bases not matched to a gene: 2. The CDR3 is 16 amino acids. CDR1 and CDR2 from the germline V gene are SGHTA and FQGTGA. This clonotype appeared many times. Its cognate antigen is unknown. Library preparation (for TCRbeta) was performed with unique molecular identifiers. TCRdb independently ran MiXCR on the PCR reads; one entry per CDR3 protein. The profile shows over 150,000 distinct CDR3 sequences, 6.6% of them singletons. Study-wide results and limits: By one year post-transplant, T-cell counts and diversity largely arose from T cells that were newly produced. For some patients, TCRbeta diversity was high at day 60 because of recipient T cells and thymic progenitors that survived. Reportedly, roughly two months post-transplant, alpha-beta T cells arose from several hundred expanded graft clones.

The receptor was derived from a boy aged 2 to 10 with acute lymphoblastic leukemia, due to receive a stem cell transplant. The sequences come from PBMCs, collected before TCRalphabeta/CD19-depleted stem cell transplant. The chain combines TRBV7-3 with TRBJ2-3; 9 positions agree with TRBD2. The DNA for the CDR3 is TGTGCCAGCAGCTTAAACCTAGCGGGGAGCACAGATACGCAGTATTTT. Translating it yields CASSLNLAGSTDTQYF.